This TCR beta chain was identified in a study of chemoradiotherapy in HPV16-positive cancers. Study background: Candidate HPV-specific clones and shared TCR motifs came from two HPV16-positive patients. The study, taken as a whole, reports: Non-HPV-specific T cells did not expand in tumors during treatment, whereas candidate HPV-specific clones and E7-related motifs did.

Repeated repertoire sampling spanned the course of chemoradiotherapy. The table came from immunoSEQ multiplex PCR; TCRdb's copy has only in-frame clones and leaves some out. The data contain approximately 13,000 clones, approximately 85% of them singletons. Note on this clone: Its antigen remains unknown.

The CDR3 length is 13 residues. Germline assignment: CDR1 SGHKS and CDR2 YYEKEE (reference sequence). V was clipped by 4 bases and J by 6 bases; unmatched bases: 6. The sequencing used blood, collected from a patient who underwent chemoradiotherapy. This rearrangement joins TRBV5-5 to TRBJ1-2, with 7 positions matching TRBD1. This sequence was found in a human donor with HPV-associated anogenital cancer. The CDR3 region is CASSIQGRNGYTF. The CDR3 bases are TGTGCCAGCAGCATACAGGGGCGGAATGGCTACACCTTC.